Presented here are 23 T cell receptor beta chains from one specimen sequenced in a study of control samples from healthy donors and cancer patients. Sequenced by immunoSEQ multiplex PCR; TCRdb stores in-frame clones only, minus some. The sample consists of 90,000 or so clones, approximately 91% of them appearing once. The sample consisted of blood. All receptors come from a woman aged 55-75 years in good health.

DNA for the CDR3: TGTGCCAGCAGCGGGGACAGGCCGGGGTATGGCTACACCTTC. This gives the protein CASSGDRPGYGYTF. The rearrangement links TRBV5-5 to TRBJ1-2, with 8 bases that match TRBD1. The CDR3 has 14 amino acids. The ends lost 4 bases at V and 5 bases at J; junction bases unmatched: 7. Germline CDR1 and CDR2: SGHKS and YYEKEE (reference sequence). Drawing the rest from reference TRBV5-5 and TRBJ1-2, the complete variable domain is DAGVTQSPTHLIKTRGQQVTLRCSPISGHKSVSWYQQVLGQGPQFIFQYYEKEERGRGNFPDRFSARQFPNYSSELNVNALLLGDSALYLCASSGDRPGYGYTFGSGTRLTVV.

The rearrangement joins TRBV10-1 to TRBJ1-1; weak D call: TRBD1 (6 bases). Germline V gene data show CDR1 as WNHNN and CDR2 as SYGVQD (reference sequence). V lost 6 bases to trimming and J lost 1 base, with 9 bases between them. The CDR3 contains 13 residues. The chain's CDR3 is CASSGQQNTEAFF. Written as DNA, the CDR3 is TGCGCCAGCAGCGGACAGCAGAACACTGAAGCTTTCTTT.

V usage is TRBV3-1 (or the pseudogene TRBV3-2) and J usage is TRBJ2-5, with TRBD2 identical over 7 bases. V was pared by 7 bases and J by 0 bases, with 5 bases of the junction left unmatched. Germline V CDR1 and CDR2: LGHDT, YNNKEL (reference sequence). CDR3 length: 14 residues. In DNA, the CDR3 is TGTGCCAGCAAGCTTCGGGAGGACCAAGAGACCCAGTACTTC. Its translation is CASKLREDQETQYF.

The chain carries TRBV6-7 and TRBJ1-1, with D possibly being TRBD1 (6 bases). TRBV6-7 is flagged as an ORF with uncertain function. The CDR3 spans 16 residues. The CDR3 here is CPPNTRPWGRGTEAFF. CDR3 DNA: TGTCCCCCCAACACACGACCCTGGGGGCGCGGGACTGAAGCTTTCTTT.

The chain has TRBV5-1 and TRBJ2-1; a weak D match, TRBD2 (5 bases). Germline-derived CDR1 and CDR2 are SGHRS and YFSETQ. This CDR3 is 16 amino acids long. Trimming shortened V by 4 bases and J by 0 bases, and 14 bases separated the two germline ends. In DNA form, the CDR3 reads TGCGCCAGCAGCCCGGCGGGTGGCTACTCCTACAATGAGCAGTTCTTC. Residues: CASSPAGGYSYNEQFF.

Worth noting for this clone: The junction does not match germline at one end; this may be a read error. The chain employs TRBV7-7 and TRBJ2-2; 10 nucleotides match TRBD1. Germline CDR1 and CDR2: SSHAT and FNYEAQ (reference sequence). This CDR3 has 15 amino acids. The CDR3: CASSPRDRGTGELFF. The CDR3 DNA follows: TGTGCTAGCAGCCCCCGGGACAGGGGCACCGGGGAGCTGTTTTTT.

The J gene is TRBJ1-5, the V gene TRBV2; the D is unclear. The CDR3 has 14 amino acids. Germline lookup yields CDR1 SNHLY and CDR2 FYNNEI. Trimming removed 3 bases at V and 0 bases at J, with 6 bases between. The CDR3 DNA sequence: TGTGCCAGCAGTGACGAGGGTAGCAATCAGCCCCAGCATTTT. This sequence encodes CASSDEGSNQPQHF. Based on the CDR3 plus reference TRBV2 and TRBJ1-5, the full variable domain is EPEVTQTPSHQVTQMGQEVILRCVPISNHLYFYWYRQILGQKVEFLVSFYNNEISEKSEIFDDQFSVERPDGSNFTLKIRSTKLEDSAMYFCASSDEGSNQPQHFGDGTRLSIL.

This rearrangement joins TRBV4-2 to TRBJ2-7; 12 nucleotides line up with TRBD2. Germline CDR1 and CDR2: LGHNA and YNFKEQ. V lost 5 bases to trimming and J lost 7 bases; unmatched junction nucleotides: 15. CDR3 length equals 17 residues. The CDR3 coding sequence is TGTGCCAGCAGCTCCGACTGGCTAGCGGGAGGGCCGAGGGAGCAGTACTTC. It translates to CASSSDWLAGGPREQYF.

CDR3 bases: TGTGCCAGCAGTCTAGGGGGGGGAGGCAATCAGCCCCAGCATTTT. It yields the protein CASSLGGGGNQPQHF. The rearrangement joins TRBV28 to TRBJ1-5, with a possible D match to TRBD1 (6 bases). Between the trimmed V and J ends, which lost 5 bases and 2 bases, there was a span of 13 bases. Per the germline V gene, CDR1 is MDHEN and CDR2 is SYDVKM. CDR3 size: 15 residues.

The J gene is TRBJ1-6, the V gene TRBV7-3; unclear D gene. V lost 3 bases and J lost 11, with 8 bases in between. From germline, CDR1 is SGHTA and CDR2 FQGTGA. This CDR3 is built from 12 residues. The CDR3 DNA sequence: TGTGCCAGCAGCTTTGGACTTCCACCCCTCCACTTT. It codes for CASSFGLPPLHF.

This CDR3 reads CASSQFGQGARNEQFF. CDR3 in DNA: TGCGCCAGCAGCCAATTCGGGCAGGGGGCCCGCAATGAGCAGTTCTTC. This rearrangement joins TRBV4-1 to TRBJ2-1; 8 bases fit TRBD1. The CDR3 spans 16 residues. V lost 2 bases and J lost 6; bases outside the gene matches: 9. The V gene's germline CDR1 is MGHRA and CDR2 YSYEKL.

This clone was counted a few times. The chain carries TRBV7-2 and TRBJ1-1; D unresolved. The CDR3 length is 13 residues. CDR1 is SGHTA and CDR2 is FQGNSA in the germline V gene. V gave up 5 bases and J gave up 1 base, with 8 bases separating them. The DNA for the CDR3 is TGTGCCAGCAGCCTGACCGGGAACACTGAAGCTTTCTTT. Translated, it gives CASSLTGNTEAFF.

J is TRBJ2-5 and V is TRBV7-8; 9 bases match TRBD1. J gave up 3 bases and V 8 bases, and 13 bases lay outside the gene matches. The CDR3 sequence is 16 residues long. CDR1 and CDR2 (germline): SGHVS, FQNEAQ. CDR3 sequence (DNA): TGTGCCAGCCACCGTACGCCGGGACAGGGAAAAGAGACCCAGTACTTC. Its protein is CASHRTPGQGKETQYF.

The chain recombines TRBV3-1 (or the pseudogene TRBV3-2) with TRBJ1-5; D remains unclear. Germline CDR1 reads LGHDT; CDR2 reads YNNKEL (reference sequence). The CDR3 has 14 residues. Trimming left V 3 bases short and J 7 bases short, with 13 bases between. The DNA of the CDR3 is TGTGCCAGCAGCCAGGATCGGGGTAGGCAGCCCCAGCATTTT. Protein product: CASSQDRGRQPQHF.

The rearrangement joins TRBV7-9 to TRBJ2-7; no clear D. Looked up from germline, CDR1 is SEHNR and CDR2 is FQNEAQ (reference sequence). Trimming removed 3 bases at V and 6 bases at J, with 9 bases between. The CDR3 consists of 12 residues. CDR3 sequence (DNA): TGTGCCAGCAGCTTCGGACGGGTCGAGCAGTACTTC. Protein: CASSFGRVEQYF.

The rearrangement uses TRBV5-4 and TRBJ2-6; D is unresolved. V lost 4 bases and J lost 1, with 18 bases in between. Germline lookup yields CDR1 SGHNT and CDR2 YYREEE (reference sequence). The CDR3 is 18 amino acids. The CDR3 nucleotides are TGTGCCAGCAGCACTCGGACCGTGTCTCATTCTGGGGCCAACGTCCTGACTTTC. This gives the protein CASSTRTVSHSGANVLTF.

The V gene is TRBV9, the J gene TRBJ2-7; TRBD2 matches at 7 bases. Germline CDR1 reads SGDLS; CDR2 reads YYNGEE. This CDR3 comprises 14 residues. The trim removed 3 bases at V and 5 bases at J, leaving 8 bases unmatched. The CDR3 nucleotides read TGTGCCAGCAGCGCGACGACGGGGGGAGACGAGCAGTACTTC. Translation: CASSATTGGDEQYF.

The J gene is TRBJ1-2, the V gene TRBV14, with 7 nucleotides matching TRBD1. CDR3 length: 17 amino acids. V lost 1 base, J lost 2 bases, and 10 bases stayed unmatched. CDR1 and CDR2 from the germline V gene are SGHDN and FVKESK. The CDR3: CASSQVRGAGANYGYTF. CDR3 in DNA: TGTGCCAGCAGCCAAGTCAGGGGGGCAGGGGCAAACTATGGCTACACCTTC.

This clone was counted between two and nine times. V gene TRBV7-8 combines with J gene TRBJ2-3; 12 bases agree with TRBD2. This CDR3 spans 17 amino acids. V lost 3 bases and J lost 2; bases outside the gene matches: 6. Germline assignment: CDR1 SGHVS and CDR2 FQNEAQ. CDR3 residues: CASSLRLAGEITDTQYF. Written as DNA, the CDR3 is TGTGCCAGCAGCTTGAGACTAGCGGGGGAGATCACAGATACGCAGTATTTT. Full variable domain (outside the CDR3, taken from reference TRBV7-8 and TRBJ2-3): GAGVSQSPRYKVAKRGQDVALRCDPISGHVSLFWYQQALGQGPEFLTYFQNEAQLDKSGLPSDRFFAERPEGSVSTLKIQRTQQEDSAVYLCASSLRLAGEITDTQYFGPGTRLTVL.

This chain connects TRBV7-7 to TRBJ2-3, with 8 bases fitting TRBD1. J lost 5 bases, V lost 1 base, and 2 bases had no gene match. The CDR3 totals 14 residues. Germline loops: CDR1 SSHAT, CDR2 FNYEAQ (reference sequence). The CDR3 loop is CASSLGQGIDTQYF. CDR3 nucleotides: TGTGCCAGCAGCTTAGGACAGGGGATAGATACGCAGTATTTT.

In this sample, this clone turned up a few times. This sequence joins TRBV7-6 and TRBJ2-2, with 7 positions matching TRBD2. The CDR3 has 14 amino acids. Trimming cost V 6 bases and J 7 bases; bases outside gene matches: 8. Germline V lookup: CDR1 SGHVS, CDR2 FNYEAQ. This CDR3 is CASSATSARGELFF. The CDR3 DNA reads TGTGCCAGCAGTGCAACTAGCGCCCGCGGGGAGCTGTTTTTT.

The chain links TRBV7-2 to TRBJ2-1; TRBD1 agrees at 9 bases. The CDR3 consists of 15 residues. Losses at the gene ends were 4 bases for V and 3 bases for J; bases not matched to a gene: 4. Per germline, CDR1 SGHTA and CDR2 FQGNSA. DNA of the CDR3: TGTGCCAGCAGCTATGACAGGGGGTTCTACAATGAGCAGTTCTTC. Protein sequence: CASSYDRGFYNEQFF.

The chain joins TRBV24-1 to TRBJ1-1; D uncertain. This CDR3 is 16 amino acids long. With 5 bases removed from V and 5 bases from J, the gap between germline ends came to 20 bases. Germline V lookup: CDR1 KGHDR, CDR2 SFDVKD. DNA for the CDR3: TGTGCCACCAGTGCCAAAAAGGTACCCAGGAGGACTGAAGCTTTCTTT. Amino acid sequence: CATSAKKVPRRTEAFF.